This is a list of T cell receptor beta chains from one sample in a study of T cells after yellow fever vaccination. One entry per CDR3 protein results from TCRdb running MiXCR on the 5' RACE reads. In the table there are approximately 600,000 distinct CDR3 sequences, roughly an eighth of which are singletons. The specimen comprised PBMCs, sampled on the day of the yellow fever booster vaccination. Receptors originate from a man aged 30-40 years who received the YFV17D yellow fever vaccine. CDR3s include the opening cysteine and the closing phenylalanine or tryptophan. The D gene is left open where the match is weak. The listing skips clone size in some rows; elsewhere it reads once, few, many or a size class.

j_call: TRBJ2-3
v_call: TRBV7-2
clone_size: NA
d_call: NA
cdr3_nt: TGTGCCAGCAGCTCGGTCCGCACAGATACGCAGTATTTT
cdr3_aa: CASSSVRTDTQYF

j_call: TRBJ2-1
v_call: TRBV7-2
clone_size: NA
d_call: NA
cdr3_nt: TGTGCCAGCAGTCTTGGACCCCTCTACAATGAGCAGTTCTTC
cdr3_aa: CASSLGPLYNEQFF

j_call: TRBJ2-2
v_call: TRBV12-3/TRBV12-4
clone_size: few
d_call: NA
cdr3_nt: TGTGCCAGCAGCCTCGGGACGGTCGGGGAGCTGTTTTTT
cdr3_aa: CASSLGTVGELFF

j_call: TRBJ2-5
v_call: TRBV28
clone_size: few
d_call: NA
cdr3_nt: TGTGCCAGCAACCTAGGGCTCCAAGAGACCCAGTACTTC
cdr3_aa: CASNLGLQETQYF

j_call: TRBJ2-2
v_call: TRBV5-1
clone_size: NA
d_call: NA
cdr3_nt: TGCGCCAGCAGCGTTCGGCTAGGGAACACCGGGGAGCTGTTTTTT
cdr3_aa: CASSVRLGNTGELFF

j_call: TRBJ1-3
v_call: TRBV7-6
clone_size: NA
d_call: NA
cdr3_nt: TGTGCCAGCAGCGGCCTGGGGTCTGGAAACACCATATATTTT
cdr3_aa: CASSGLGSGNTIYF

j_call: TRBJ2-5
v_call: TRBV4-1
clone_size: NA
d_call: TRBD2
cdr3_nt: TGCGCCAGCAGCCAAACAGGACTAGGAGAAGAGACCCAGTACTTC
cdr3_aa: CASSQTGLGEETQYF

j_call: TRBJ2-1
v_call: TRBV25-1
clone_size: few
d_call: NA
cdr3_nt: TGTGCCAGCAGTGGGCGGGCAGGGGTGGCCAATGAGCAGTTCTTC
cdr3_aa: CASSGRAGVANEQFF

j_call: TRBJ1-1
v_call: TRBV12-3/TRBV12-4
clone_size: NA
d_call: NA
cdr3_nt: TGTGCCAGCAGTTCCCGACAGGACACTGAAGCTTTCTTT
cdr3_aa: CASSSRQDTEAFF

j_call: TRBJ2-2
v_call: TRBV18
clone_size: few
d_call: TRBD1
cdr3_nt: TGTGCCAGCTCACGGGCCGGACAGGGATCCACCGGGGAGCTGTTTTTT
cdr3_aa: CASSRAGQGSTGELFF

j_call: TRBJ1-5
v_call: TRBV4-3
clone_size: few
d_call: NA
cdr3_nt: TGCGCCAGCAGCCAAGGGACAAAAAATCAGCCCCAGCATTTT
cdr3_aa: CASSQGTKNQPQHF

j_call: TRBJ2-5
v_call: TRBV11-1
clone_size: NA
d_call: TRBD1
cdr3_nt: TGTGCCAGCAGCGCCCCACGCTCCGGGACAGCAAACCAAGAGACCCAGTACTTC
cdr3_aa: CASSAPRSGTANQETQYF

j_call: TRBJ2-7
v_call: TRBV20-1
clone_size: NA
d_call: NA
cdr3_nt: TGCAGTGCTAGAGGTAAAAACGAGCAGTACTTC
cdr3_aa: CSARGKNEQYF

j_call: TRBJ1-2
v_call: TRBV5-1
clone_size: few
d_call: NA
cdr3_nt: TGCGCCAGCAGCTTGACAGGATCTGACTATGGCTACACCTTC
cdr3_aa: CASSLTGSDYGYTF

j_call: TRBJ2-3
v_call: TRBV3-1
clone_size: NA
d_call: NA
cdr3_nt: TGTGCCAGCAGCCAAAGATTAGCGGCTAGCACAGATACGCAGTATTTT
cdr3_aa: CASSQRLAASTDTQYF

j_call: TRBJ2-7
v_call: TRBV29-1
clone_size: few
d_call: NA
cdr3_nt: TGCAGCGTTGGGGCTGGGTCGGACTCCTACGAGCAGTACTTC
cdr3_aa: CSVGAGSDSYEQYF

j_call: TRBJ2-1
v_call: TRBV12-3/TRBV12-4
clone_size: NA
d_call: NA
cdr3_nt: TGTGCCAGCAGCTACCGGGACACGCAGTTCTTC
cdr3_aa: CASSYRDTQFF

j_call: TRBJ2-3
v_call: TRBV4-3
clone_size: NA
d_call: NA
cdr3_nt: TGCGCCAGCAGCCAAGTCCCACTAGCCCTGGGGTTAGATACGCAGTATTTT
cdr3_aa: CASSQVPLALGLDTQYF

j_call: TRBJ2-4
v_call: TRBV5-8
clone_size: NA
d_call: NA
cdr3_nt: TGTGCCAGTCAGGAGGGCCATGGGGACATTCAGTACTTC
cdr3_aa: CASQEGHGDIQYF

j_call: TRBJ2-5
v_call: TRBV7-6
clone_size: NA
d_call: TRBD2
cdr3_nt: TGTGCCAGCAGCCCCGGGCGCGTAGCGGGACGAGAGACCCAGTACTTC
cdr3_aa: CASSPGRVAGRETQYF

j_call: TRBJ2-5
v_call: TRBV7-2
clone_size: NA
d_call: NA
cdr3_nt: TGTGCCAGCAGCAGAACCCTAGTTGGTGAGACCCAGTACTTC
cdr3_aa: CASSRTLVGETQYF

j_call: TRBJ2-5
v_call: TRBV20-1
clone_size: many
d_call: TRBD2
cdr3_nt: TGCAGTGCTAGAGATAGGCTAGCGGGAGATGAGACCCAGTACTTC
cdr3_aa: CSARDRLAGDETQYF

j_call: TRBJ2-7
v_call: TRBV20-1
clone_size: NA
d_call: TRBD2
cdr3_nt: TGCAGTGCTACTTCCTCGCCGGGACTAGCGGGAGGGCCGAACGAGCAGTACTTC
cdr3_aa: CSATSSPGLAGGPNEQYF

j_call: TRBJ2-7
v_call: TRBV20-1
clone_size: few
d_call: NA
cdr3_nt: TGCAGTGCTCCTCTCCCCGGCGGGACCCACGAGCAGTACTTC
cdr3_aa: CSAPLPGGTHEQYF

j_call: TRBJ1-4
v_call: TRBV5-6
clone_size: few
d_call: TRBD1
cdr3_nt: TGTGCCAGCAGCTTGTGGCCGGACAGGGCGGATGAAAAACTGTTTTTT
cdr3_aa: CASSLWPDRADEKLFF

j_call: TRBJ2-5
v_call: TRBV7-6
clone_size: NA
d_call: NA
cdr3_nt: TGTGCCAGCAGCGCCGCCTGGGGGGAGACCCAGTACTTC
cdr3_aa: CASSAAWGETQYF

j_call: TRBJ2-1
v_call: TRBV20-1
clone_size: few
d_call: NA
cdr3_nt: TGCAGTGCACGACGGACCGGGAACATCGGTGAGCAGTTCTTC
cdr3_aa: CSARRTGNIGEQFF

j_call: TRBJ1-5
v_call: TRBV10-3
clone_size: few
d_call: NA
cdr3_nt: TGTGCCACCAAAGGGTCAGGCAATCAGCCCCAGCATTTT
cdr3_aa: CATKGSGNQPQHF

j_call: TRBJ2-5
v_call: TRBV12-3/TRBV12-4
clone_size: NA
d_call: NA
cdr3_nt: TGTGCCAGCAGCTCTACGGAATTACAAGAGACCCAGTACTTC
cdr3_aa: CASSSTELQETQYF

j_call: TRBJ2-7
v_call: TRBV6-2/TRBV6-3
clone_size: few
d_call: NA
cdr3_nt: TGTGCCAGCAGTTCCCCCCCGTCCGGGGTAATCCAGCAGTACTTC
cdr3_aa: CASSSPPSGVIQQYF

j_call: TRBJ2-7
v_call: TRBV25-1
clone_size: NA
d_call: NA
cdr3_nt: TGTGCCAGCAGTGAATCGGTGGTGTTTTACGAGCAGTACTTC
cdr3_aa: CASSESVVFYEQYF

j_call: TRBJ2-7
v_call: TRBV5-6
clone_size: few
d_call: TRBD1
cdr3_nt: TGTGCCAGCAGCTCCCGTGGACAGGGCCGCCGCGAGCAGTACTTC
cdr3_aa: CASSSRGQGRREQYF

j_call: TRBJ1-5
v_call: TRBV12-3/TRBV12-4
clone_size: many
d_call: NA
cdr3_nt: TGTGCCAGCAGTTCTGGGACAAGCAATCAGCCCCAGCATTTT
cdr3_aa: CASSSGTSNQPQHF

j_call: TRBJ1-4
v_call: TRBV7-9
clone_size: few
d_call: NA
cdr3_nt: TGTGCCAGCAGCTGGCTGGATAATGAAAAACTGTTTTTT
cdr3_aa: CASSWLDNEKLFF

j_call: TRBJ1-1
v_call: TRBV12-3/TRBV12-4
clone_size: NA
d_call: NA
cdr3_nt: TGTGCCAGCAGTTTCAGGGATCGACCTGAAGCTTTCTTT
cdr3_aa: CASSFRDRPEAFF

j_call: TRBJ2-7
v_call: TRBV7-2
clone_size: many
d_call: NA
cdr3_nt: TGTGCCAGCAGCACAGCGGCGCTCTACGAGCAGTACTTC
cdr3_aa: CASSTAALYEQYF

j_call: TRBJ2-3
v_call: TRBV6-2/TRBV6-3
clone_size: NA
d_call: TRBD2
cdr3_nt: TGTGCCAGCAGAAAAACTAGCGGAGGAACGCAGTATTTT
cdr3_aa: CASRKTSGGTQYF

j_call: TRBJ2-5
v_call: TRBV4-3
clone_size: NA
d_call: NA
cdr3_nt: TGCGCCAGCAGCCAAGATGGGACAGCGGGAGCAAGAGAGACCCAGTACTTC
cdr3_aa: CASSQDGTAGARETQYF

j_call: TRBJ2-7
v_call: TRBV6-5
clone_size: NA
d_call: NA
cdr3_nt: TGTACCAGCAGTTACTCGAATCGGGTCGACGAGCAGTACTTC
cdr3_aa: CTSSYSNRVDEQYF

j_call: TRBJ2-1
v_call: TRBV7-2
clone_size: few
d_call: NA
cdr3_nt: TGTGCCAGCAGCTTACCCCGAAGCTCCTACAATGAGCAGTTCTTC
cdr3_aa: CASSLPRSSYNEQFF

j_call: TRBJ2-4
v_call: TRBV6-5
clone_size: NA
d_call: TRBD2
cdr3_nt: TGTGCCAGCAGTTCCCAGCGAAGCGGGAGGGCCGGGAACATTCAGTACTTC
cdr3_aa: CASSSQRSGRAGNIQYF

j_call: TRBJ2-3
v_call: TRBV6-5
clone_size: few
d_call: TRBD2
cdr3_nt: TGTGCCAGCAGTTACGGTAGCGGGAGCCCAGATACGCAGTATTTT
cdr3_aa: CASSYGSGSPDTQYF

j_call: TRBJ2-1
v_call: TRBV15
clone_size: few
d_call: TRBD1
cdr3_nt: TGTGCCACCAGCACCCCAAGTATCGGGACAGGGCGATACAATGAGCAGTTCTTC
cdr3_aa: CATSTPSIGTGRYNEQFF

j_call: TRBJ2-6
v_call: TRBV28
clone_size: many
d_call: NA
cdr3_nt: TGTGCCAGCAGCATCGACGGGGCCAACGTCCTGACTTTC
cdr3_aa: CASSIDGANVLTF

j_call: TRBJ1-5
v_call: TRBV19
clone_size: few
d_call: TRBD1
cdr3_nt: TGTGCCAGTAGCAGACGGACAGGGGCAGCTGGTAATCAGCCCCAGCATTTT
cdr3_aa: CASSRRTGAAGNQPQHF

j_call: TRBJ1-2
v_call: TRBV7-9
clone_size: NA
d_call: NA
cdr3_nt: TGTGCCAGCGAGGACGGGCGCGGCTACACCTTC
cdr3_aa: CASEDGRGYTF

j_call: TRBJ2-3
v_call: TRBV4-3
clone_size: NA
d_call: TRBD2
cdr3_nt: TGCGCCAGCAGCCAAGATTGGACTAGCGGGAGGGCGCGGAACACAGATACGCAGTATTTT
cdr3_aa: CASSQDWTSGRARNTDTQYF

j_call: TRBJ1-2
v_call: TRBV9
clone_size: few
d_call: TRBD1
cdr3_nt: TGTGCCAGCAGCGTGACAGGGGCGTATGGCTACACCTTC
cdr3_aa: CASSVTGAYGYTF

j_call: TRBJ2-4
v_call: TRBV5-1
clone_size: NA
d_call: TRBD2
cdr3_nt: TGCGCCAGCAGCTTGGCGCCTAGCGGGAGCGGGAGAGACATTCAGTACTTC
cdr3_aa: CASSLAPSGSGRDIQYF

j_call: TRBJ1-5
v_call: TRBV18
clone_size: few
d_call: TRBD1
cdr3_nt: TGTGCCAGCTCACCTGCGACAGGGGGCAGCAATCAGCCCCAGCATTTT
cdr3_aa: CASSPATGGSNQPQHF

j_call: TRBJ2-3
v_call: TRBV10-3
clone_size: many
d_call: NA
cdr3_nt: TGTGCCATCAGGAATCCGGACCGCACAGATACGCAGTATTTT
cdr3_aa: CAIRNPDRTDTQYF

j_call: TRBJ1-4
v_call: TRBV20-1
clone_size: NA
d_call: NA
cdr3_nt: TGCAGTGCTAGAGATTGGGAAAAACTGTTTTTT
cdr3_aa: CSARDWEKLFF

j_call: TRBJ2-3
v_call: TRBV20-1
clone_size: NA
d_call: TRBD2
cdr3_nt: TGCAGTGCCCGTGGACTAGCGGGAGCCTCGGCAGATACGCAGTATTTT
cdr3_aa: CSARGLAGASADTQYF

j_call: TRBJ2-3
v_call: TRBV6-2/TRBV6-3
clone_size: few
d_call: TRBD2
cdr3_nt: TGTGCCAGCACAACCTCGAGACTAGCGGCCACGAATACGCAGTATTTT
cdr3_aa: CASTTSRLAATNTQYF

j_call: TRBJ2-7
v_call: TRBV20-1
clone_size: few
d_call: NA
cdr3_nt: TGCAGTGCTAGAGAATGGACTAACTCCTACGAGCAGTACTTC
cdr3_aa: CSAREWTNSYEQYF

j_call: TRBJ1-1
v_call: TRBV12-3/TRBV12-4
clone_size: NA
d_call: NA
cdr3_nt: TGTGCCAGCAGTTCATACCAGGGCATGGCTTTCTTT
cdr3_aa: CASSSYQGMAFF

j_call: TRBJ2-1
v_call: TRBV7-8
clone_size: few
d_call: TRBD2
cdr3_nt: TGTGCCAGCAGCCACCAGACTAGCGGGTGGGGGGATGAGCAGTTCTTC
cdr3_aa: CASSHQTSGWGDEQFF

j_call: TRBJ2-7
v_call: TRBV4-3
clone_size: few
d_call: TRBD2
cdr3_nt: TGCGCCAGCAGCCAGGTACAGACTAGCGGGGCTTACTACGAGCAGTACTTC
cdr3_aa: CASSQVQTSGAYYEQYF

j_call: TRBJ2-1
v_call: TRBV9
clone_size: NA
d_call: NA
cdr3_nt: TGTGCCAGCAGCGTTGGGTACAATGAGCAGTTCTTC
cdr3_aa: CASSVGYNEQFF